The 25 T cell receptor beta chains in this list originate from one sample, sequenced in a study of cytomegalovirus exposure and HLA in healthy donors (dated by TCRdb to the late 2010s). Library preparation used the immunoSEQ multiplex PCR assay. The multiplex PCR relied on a mix of 60 forward primers for TCR Vbeta segments and 13 reverse primers for TCR Jbeta segments. TCRdb's version of the immuneACCESS table is confined to in-frame rearrangements and falls short of the full clone set. An unresolved V gene accounts for under half of the shortfall where checked; the remainder is of unknown origin. The sample table contains more than 110,000 clones; only one count was recorded for over 75% of them. The leading ten clones occupy 2% to 2.5% of the sample. Source material: PBMCs. These receptors were taken from a man aged 30-40 years in good health and CMV-seronegative.

This clone was counted a single time. The V call is TRBV5-4, the J call TRBJ2-7; D remains unclear. The CDR3 sequence is 13 residues long. Germline values: CDR1 SGHNT, CDR2 YYREEE (reference sequence). The V gene lost 0 bases and the J gene lost 4 bases, with 8 bases spanning the gap. CDR3 amino acids: CASSLDGFYEQYF. In DNA form, the CDR3 reads TGTGCCAGCAGCTTGGACGGTTTTTACGAGCAGTACTTC.

The J gene is TRBJ2-7, the V gene TRBV2; 11 positions agree with TRBD2. CDR1 is SNHLY and CDR2 is FYNNEI in the germline V gene. J gave up 7 bases and V 6 bases, and 14 bases lay outside the gene matches. This CDR3 spans 16 amino acids. CDR3 amino acids: CASSISYTSGSEEQYF. CDR3 sequence (DNA): TGTGCCAGCAGCATCTCTTATACTAGCGGGAGTGAAGAGCAGTACTTC.

This clone has a handful of counts. The V gene is TRBV5-1, the J gene TRBJ1-4, with 10 bases fitting TRBD1. V shed 6 bases, J shed 10 bases, and the junction held 6 bases outside the gene matches. Germline CDR1 and CDR2: SGHRS and YFSETQ. The length of the CDR3 is 13 residues. Here the CDR3 DNA reads TGCGCCAGCATGACAGGGGGCGGGGGAAAACTGTTTTTT. Protein sequence: CASMTGGGGKLFF.

This rearrangement joins TRBV19 to TRBJ2-2, with 7 nucleotides matching TRBD1. After removal of 5 bases from V and 5 bases from J, the junction contained 5 bases not matched to a gene. CDR3 length equals 14 residues. Germline assignment: CDR1 LNHDA and CDR2 SQIVND (reference sequence). Written as DNA, the CDR3 is TGTGCCAGTAGTCCGAGGACAGGTACCGGGGAGCTGTTTTTT. Its protein product is CASSPRTGTGELFF. Looking up the rest from reference TRBV19 and TRBJ2-2 gives the full variable domain: DGGITQSPKYLFRKEGQNVTLSCEQNLNHDAMYWYRQDPGQGLRLIYYSQIVNDFQKGDIAEGYSVSREKKESFPLTVTSAQKNPTAFYLCASSPRTGTGELFFGEGSRLTVL.

The chain couples TRBV19 to TRBJ1-1, with 8 positions matching TRBD1. This CDR3 spans 18 amino acids. Germline CDR1 is LNHDA and CDR2 is SQIVND (reference sequence). V dropped 4 bases and J dropped 0; count of bases not matched to a gene: 13. CDR3 bases: TGTGCCAGTAGTAAACGACTGACAGGGGCCCTCATGAACACTGAAGCTTTCTTT. Protein product: CASSKRLTGALMNTEAFF.

V is TRBV2 and J is TRBJ1-1; D may be TRBD1 (6 bases). The V end was cut by 2 bases, the J end by 1 base, with 8 bases between. Germline values: CDR1 SNHLY, CDR2 FYNNEI. This CDR3 comprises 14 residues. This CDR3 reads CASSEQGTNTEAFF. The CDR3 region has the DNA TGTGCCAGCAGTGAACAGGGGACGAACACTGAAGCTTTCTTT.

V and J are TRBV7-2 and TRBJ2-1; 10 positions match TRBD2. Germline V gene lookup returns CDR1 SGHTA and CDR2 FQGNSA. The CDR3 totals 14 residues. The ends lost 6 bases at V and 9 bases at J; junction bases unmatched: 8. Written as DNA, the CDR3 is TGTGCCAGCAGTCAGGGACTAGCGAGGGCTGAGCAGTTCTTC. Encoded protein: CASSQGLARAEQFF.

This chain links TRBV15 with TRBJ2-1; possible D gene TRBD2, 5 bases. Germline V gene lookup returns CDR1 LNHNV and CDR2 YYDKDF (reference sequence). Deletions cut 0 bases from V and 7 bases from J, with 10 bases between. This CDR3 region has 14 residues. CDR3 in DNA: TGTGCCACCAGCAGAGAGCGACTATCTAATGAGCAGTTCTTC. It specifies CATSRERLSNEQFF.

The chain has TRBV7-9 and TRBJ1-5, with 7 bases lining up with TRBD1. Germline CDR1 is SEHNR and CDR2 is FQNEAQ (reference sequence). The CDR3 runs 13 residues. J gave up 5 bases and V 4 bases, and 2 bases lay outside the gene matches. The CDR3 bases are TGTGCCAGCAGCTATACAGGGGATCAGCCCCAGCATTTT. This translates into CASSYTGDQPQHF.

The chain combines TRBV2 with TRBJ1-1; D is unresolved. V lost 2 bases, J lost 0 bases, and 7 bases lay in between. From germline, CDR1 is SNHLY and CDR2 FYNNEI. The CDR3 sequence is 14 residues long. The CDR3 bases are TGTGCCAGCAGTGAAAGGAGATTGAACACTGAAGCTTTCTTT. Amino acids: CASSERRLNTEAFF.

The V gene is TRBV30, the J gene TRBJ1-2; perhaps TRBD1 as D (5 bases). Germline CDR1 and CDR2: GTSNPN and SVGIG (reference sequence). The V end was cut by 0 bases, the J end by 7 bases, with 12 bases between. The CDR3 is 13 amino acids. The CDR3 bases are TGTGCCTGGAGTGTCGCCGTGGGGCCTGGCTACACCTTC. Its protein product is CAWSVAVGPGYTF.

The chain joins TRBV5-4 to TRBJ2-5, with D perhaps TRBD2 (5 bases). The DNA end is more similar to TRBJ2-7, so the J call may be wrong. This CDR3 spans 12 amino acids. Germline V gene lookup returns CDR1 SGHNT and CDR2 YYREEE (reference sequence). The CDR3 bases are TGTGCCAGCAGCTTCGGGATCTACGAGCAGTACTTC. Translating gives CASSFGIYEQYF.

This clone has just one count. The genes are TRBV19 and TRBJ1-5, with D tentatively TRBD1 (5 bases). CDR1 is LNHDA and CDR2 is SQIVND in the germline V gene (reference sequence). CDR3 length: 16 residues. V was clipped by 4 bases and J by 4 bases, with 17 bases between them. CDR3 coding DNA: TGTGCCAGTAGTAACCGGGGACTGCTCCTTAATCAGCCCCAGCATTTT. This codes for CASSNRGLLLNQPQHF.

The DNA of the CDR3 is TGTGCCAGCAGAGGGACTTACGCGGGAGACCGCCATTACGAGCAGTACTTC. This translates into CASRGTYAGDRHYEQYF. The chain has TRBV2 and TRBJ2-7; 7 nucleotides match TRBD2. Looked up from germline, CDR1 is SNHLY and CDR2 is FYNNEI. With 6 bases clipped from V and 4 bases from J, the junction kept 18 bases outside the gene matches. The CDR3 extends over 17 amino acids.

The chain combines TRBV27 with TRBJ2-1, with 10 positions matching TRBD2. Looked up from germline, CDR1 is MNHEY and CDR2 is SMNVEV (reference sequence). V lost 2 bases and J lost 4; bases outside the gene matches: 8. The length of the CDR3 is 17 residues. CDR3 DNA sequence: TGTGCCAGCAGTTTACCCCCAGCGGGAGGGCCTTACAATGAGCAGTTCTTC. Residues: CASSLPPAGGPYNEQFF.

The chain links TRBV27 to TRBJ2-7, with TRBD2 matching 7 bases. Trimming took 4 bases from V and 5 from J; bases not matched to a gene: 11. This CDR3 is 15 amino acids long. Germline loops: CDR1 MNHEY, CDR2 SMNVEV (reference sequence). In nucleotides, the CDR3 is TGTGCCAGCAGTTATCTCGCGGGAGTATCACACGAGCAGTACTTC. This translates into CASSYLAGVSHEQYF.

The rearrangement joins TRBV2 to TRBJ2-2; D may be TRBD2 (5 bases). Germline CDR1 SNHLY, CDR2 FYNNEI. V lost 7 bases and J lost 2, with 14 bases in between. CDR3 length equals 15 residues. The CDR3 DNA follows: TGTGCCAGCAAATTGGGCGGGCCCAACACCGGGGAGCTGTTTTTT. This translates into CASKLGGPNTGELFF.

The rearrangement uses TRBV7-8 and TRBJ2-7; 7 bases map to TRBD2. The CDR3 covers 18 residues. The germline gives CDR1 SGHVS, CDR2 FQNEAQ. With V trimmed by 3 bases and J by 3 bases, 17 bases remained unmatched. The CDR3 sequence: CASSFWGGSFSRSYEQYF. The DNA of the CDR3 is TGTGCCAGCAGCTTTTGGGGGGGTAGTTTCAGTCGGAGCTACGAGCAGTACTTC.

Turning to this clone: The junction differs from germline at one of its ends, possibly a read error. The chain joins TRBV7-9 to TRBJ2-7; 8 bases are a match to TRBD1. This CDR3 has 14 residues. Looked up from germline, CDR1 is SEHNR and CDR2 is FQNEAQ (reference sequence). CDR3 bases: TGTTCCAGCAGCTTAGACAGGGGACTTAAGGAGCAGTACTTC. Its protein is CSSSLDRGLKEQYF.

This clone has a single count. The chain uses TRBV21-1 and TRBJ1-6. TRBV21-1 is a listed pseudogene. There are 17 residues in the CDR3. Here the CDR3 DNA reads TGTGCCAGCAGCAATCGTTCCGACCGGGAGTCGGTCTCACCCCTCCACTTT. Translation: CASSNRSDRESVSPLHF.

The gene calls are TRBV5-1 and TRBJ1-1; 7 positions agree with TRBD1. Germline-derived CDR1 and CDR2 are SGHRS and YFSETQ. J was trimmed by 4 bases and V by 0 bases; bases with no gene match: 6. The CDR3 covers 15 residues. The CDR3 region is CASSLGPAGGTEAFF. The CDR3 DNA is TGCGCCAGCAGCTTGGGCCCGGCAGGGGGCACTGAAGCTTTCTTT.

The chain couples TRBV27 to TRBJ2-2; no definite D call. CDR1 MNHEY and CDR2 SMNVEV come from the germline V gene (reference sequence). This CDR3 spans 14 amino acids. With 4 bases removed from V and 5 bases from J, the gap between germline ends came to 11 bases. The CDR3 DNA reads TGTGCCAGCAGTTCGCTTTTGAGAACCGGGGAGCTGTTTTTT. Translating gives CASSSLLRTGELFF.

In this sample, this clone turned up once. The chain uses TRBV4-1 and TRBJ1-1; TRBD1 might be the D (6 bases). Trimming removed 0 bases at V and 11 bases at J, with 19 bases between. The CDR3 is 15 amino acids. Looked up from germline, CDR1 is MGHRA and CDR2 is YSYEKL. The CDR3 is CASSQDRAAGARAFF. For the CDR3, the DNA is TGCGCCAGCAGCCAAGACAGGGCCGCAGGGGCGAGGGCTTTCTTT.

This clone was detected a few times. V is TRBV28 and J is TRBJ2-7; 12 nucleotides line up with TRBD1. In germline, CDR1 is MDHEN, CDR2 SYDVKM. CDR3 length equals 15 residues. After removal of 6 bases from V and 7 bases from J, the junction contained 10 bases not matched to a gene. This CDR3 reads CASSLPGQGAREQYF. CDR3 in DNA: TGTGCCAGCAGCTTACCGGGACAGGGGGCGCGGGAGCAGTACTTC. Using reference TRBV28 and TRBJ2-7 for the parts outside the CDR3, the full variable domain is DVKVTQSSRYLVKRTGEKVFLECVQDMDHENMFWYRQDPGLGLRLIYFSYDVKMKEKGDIPEGYSVSREKKERFSLILESASTNQTSMYLCASSLPGQGAREQYFGPGTRLTVT.

The rearrangement links TRBV6-1 to TRBJ1-2, with 8 nucleotides matching TRBD1. In germline, CDR1 is MNHNS, CDR2 SASEGT. The CDR3 spans 16 residues. V lost 1 base and J lost 4; bases outside the gene matches: 8. The CDR3 loop is CASSEGPGQEIYGYTF. CDR3 bases: TGTGCCAGCAGTGAAGGCCCGGGACAGGAGATCTATGGCTACACCTTC.